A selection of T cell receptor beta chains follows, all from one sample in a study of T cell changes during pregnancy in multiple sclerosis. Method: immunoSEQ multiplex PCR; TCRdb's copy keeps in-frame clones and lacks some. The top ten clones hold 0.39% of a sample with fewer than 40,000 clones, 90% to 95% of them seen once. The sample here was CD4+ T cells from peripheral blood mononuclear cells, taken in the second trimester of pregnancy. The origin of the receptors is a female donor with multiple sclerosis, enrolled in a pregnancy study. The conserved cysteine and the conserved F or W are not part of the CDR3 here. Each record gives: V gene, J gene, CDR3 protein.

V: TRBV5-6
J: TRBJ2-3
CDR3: ASSGWTSGDDTQY

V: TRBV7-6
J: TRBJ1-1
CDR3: ASSLEEYTEAF

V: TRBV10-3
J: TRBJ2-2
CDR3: AIHFGTGGAGTGELF

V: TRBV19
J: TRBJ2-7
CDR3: ASSSTENYEQY

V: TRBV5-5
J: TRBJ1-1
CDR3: ASSRTSGDTEAF

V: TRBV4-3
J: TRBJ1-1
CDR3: ASSQVDNANTEAF

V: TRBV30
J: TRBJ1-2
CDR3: AWSTGGGGT

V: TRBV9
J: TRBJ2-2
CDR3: ASSPLAGGSGELF

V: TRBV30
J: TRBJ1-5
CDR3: AWTSKAGSNQPQH

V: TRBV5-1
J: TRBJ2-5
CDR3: ASSTSGQETQY

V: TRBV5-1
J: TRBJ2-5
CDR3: ASSPTVQETQY

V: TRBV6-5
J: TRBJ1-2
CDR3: ASSYSAQGGDGYT

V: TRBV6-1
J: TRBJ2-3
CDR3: ASRRSAGGEDTQY

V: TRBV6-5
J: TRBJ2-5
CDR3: ASIPAGGQETQY

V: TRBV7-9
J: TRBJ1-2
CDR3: ASSVGGGDYGYT

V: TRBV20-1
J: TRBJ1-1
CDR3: SALGAGRAF

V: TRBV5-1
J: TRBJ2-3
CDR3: ASSSGQGGGYASDTQY

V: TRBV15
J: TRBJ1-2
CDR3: ATSRITGPYGYT

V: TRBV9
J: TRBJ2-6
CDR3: ASSLGTVSGANVLT

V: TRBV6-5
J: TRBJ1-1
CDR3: ASSYGPGWNTEAF

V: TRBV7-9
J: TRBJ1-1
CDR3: ASSLELRAF

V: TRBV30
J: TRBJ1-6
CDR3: AWRTIGGGAPLH

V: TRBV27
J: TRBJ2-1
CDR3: ASSLQGSSYNEQF

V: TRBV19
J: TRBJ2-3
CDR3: ASSIITSGRTDTQY

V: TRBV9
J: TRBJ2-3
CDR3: ASSVRASGGAEADTQY

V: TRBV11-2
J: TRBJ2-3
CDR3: ASSPIKAGGVVDTQY

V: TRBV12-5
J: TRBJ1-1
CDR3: ASGPQATRTNTEAF

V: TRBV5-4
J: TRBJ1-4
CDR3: ASSLGRRGNEKLF

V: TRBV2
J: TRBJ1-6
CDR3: ASSELGKGISPLH

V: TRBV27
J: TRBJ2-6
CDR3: ASSLTGALSGANVLT

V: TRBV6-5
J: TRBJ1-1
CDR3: ASSYSANNPPTEAF

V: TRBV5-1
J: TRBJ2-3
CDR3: ASSLTGGDSDTQY

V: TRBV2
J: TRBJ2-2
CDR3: ASSDFIRASNTGELF

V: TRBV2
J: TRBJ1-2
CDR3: ASSEGTARGYT

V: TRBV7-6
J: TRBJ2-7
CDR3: ASGGGTWY

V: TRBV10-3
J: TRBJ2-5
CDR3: AIREREGQQTQY

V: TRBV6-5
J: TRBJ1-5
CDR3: ASSYTRQEGNQPQH

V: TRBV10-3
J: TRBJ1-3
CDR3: AISEWESGNTIY

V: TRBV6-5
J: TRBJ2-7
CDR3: ASRRTIRADYEQY

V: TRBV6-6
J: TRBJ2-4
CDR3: ASSLDRAKNIQY

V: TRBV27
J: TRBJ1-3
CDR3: ASSSGTIGNTIY

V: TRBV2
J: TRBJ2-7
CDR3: ASRPLAWPNSYEQY

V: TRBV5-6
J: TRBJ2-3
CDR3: ASSRSTRQGRTDTQY

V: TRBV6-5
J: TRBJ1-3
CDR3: ASARSSGNTIY

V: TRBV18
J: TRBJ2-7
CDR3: ASSPPGQGAYEQY

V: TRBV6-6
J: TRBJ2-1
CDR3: ASNLLDRGRFYEQF

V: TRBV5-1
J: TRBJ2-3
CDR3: ASSLSPSGRRADTQY

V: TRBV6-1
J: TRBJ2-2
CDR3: ASSGWTENTGELF

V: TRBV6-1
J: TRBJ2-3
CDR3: ASSQQGSSDTQY

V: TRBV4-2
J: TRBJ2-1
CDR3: ASSQARDLDTDEQF

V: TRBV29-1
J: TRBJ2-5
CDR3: SVFYLVEGAGETQY

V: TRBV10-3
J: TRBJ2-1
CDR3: AISAPGLAGDEQF

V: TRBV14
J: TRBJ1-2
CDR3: ASSRRETYGYT

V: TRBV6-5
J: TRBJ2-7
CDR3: ASSLGTRGSYEQY

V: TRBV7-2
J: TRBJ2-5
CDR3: ASSLRGETQY